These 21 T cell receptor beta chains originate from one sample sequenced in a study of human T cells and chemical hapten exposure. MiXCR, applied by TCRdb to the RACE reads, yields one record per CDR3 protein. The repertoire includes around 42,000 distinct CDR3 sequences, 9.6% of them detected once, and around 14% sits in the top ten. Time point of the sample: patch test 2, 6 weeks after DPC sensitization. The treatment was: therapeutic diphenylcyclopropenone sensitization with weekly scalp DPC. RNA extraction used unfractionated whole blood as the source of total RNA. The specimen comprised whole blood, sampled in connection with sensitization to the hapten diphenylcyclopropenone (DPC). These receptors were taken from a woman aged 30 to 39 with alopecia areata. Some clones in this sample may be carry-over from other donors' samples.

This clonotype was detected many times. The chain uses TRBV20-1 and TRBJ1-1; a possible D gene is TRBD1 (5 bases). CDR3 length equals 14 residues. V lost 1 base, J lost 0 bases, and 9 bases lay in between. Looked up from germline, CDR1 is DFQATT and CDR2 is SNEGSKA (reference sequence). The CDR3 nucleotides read TGCAGTGCTAGAGTAGGGACGGTGAACACTGAAGCTTTCTTT. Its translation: CSARVGTVNTEAFF.

The CDR3 is CASRSPSGTGNNEQFF. In DNA form, the CDR3 reads TGTGCCAGCAGGTCCCCTTCCGGGACAGGAAACAATGAGCAGTTCTTC. This chain connects TRBV7-2 to TRBJ2-1; 8 bases match TRBD1. CDR1 and CDR2 from the germline V gene are SGHTA and FQGNSA. CDR3 length: 16 amino acids. J was trimmed by 5 bases and V by 6 bases; bases with no gene match: 12.

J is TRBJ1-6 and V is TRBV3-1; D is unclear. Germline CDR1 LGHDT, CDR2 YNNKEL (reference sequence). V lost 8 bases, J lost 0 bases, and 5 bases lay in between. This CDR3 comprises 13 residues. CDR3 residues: CASVASYNSPLHF. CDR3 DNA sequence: TGTGCCAGCGTCGCCTCCTATAATTCACCCCTCCACTTT.

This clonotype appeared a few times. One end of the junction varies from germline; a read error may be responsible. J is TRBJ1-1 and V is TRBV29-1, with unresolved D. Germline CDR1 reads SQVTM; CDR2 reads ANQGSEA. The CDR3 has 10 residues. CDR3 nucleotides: TGCAGCGTTGGGAACGCTGAAGCTTTCTTT. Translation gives CSVGNAEAFF. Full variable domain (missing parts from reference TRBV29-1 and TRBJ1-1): SAVISQKPSRDICQRGTSLTIQCQVDSQVTMMFWYRQQPGQSLTLIATANQGSEATYESGFVIDKFPISRPNLTFSTLTVSNMSPEDSSIYLCSVGNAEAFFGQGTRLTVV.

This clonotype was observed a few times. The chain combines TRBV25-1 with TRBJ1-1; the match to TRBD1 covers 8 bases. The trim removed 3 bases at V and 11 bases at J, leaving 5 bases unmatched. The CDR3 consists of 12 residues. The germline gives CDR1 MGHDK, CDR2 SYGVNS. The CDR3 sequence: CASSDRTGRAFF. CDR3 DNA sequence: TGTGCCAGCAGTGACCGGACAGGGCGGGCTTTCTTT.

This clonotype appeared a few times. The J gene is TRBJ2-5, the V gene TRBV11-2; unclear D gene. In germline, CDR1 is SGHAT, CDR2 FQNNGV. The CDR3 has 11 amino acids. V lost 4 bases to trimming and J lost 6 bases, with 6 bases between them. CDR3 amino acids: CASSWSQTQYF. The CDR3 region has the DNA TGTGCCAGCAGCTGGTCCCAGACCCAGTACTTC.

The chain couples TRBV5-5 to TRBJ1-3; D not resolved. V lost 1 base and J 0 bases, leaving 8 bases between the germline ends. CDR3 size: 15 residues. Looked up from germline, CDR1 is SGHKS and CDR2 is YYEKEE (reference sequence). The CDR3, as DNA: TGTGCCAGCAGCTTGTGGGCGTCCTCTGGAAACACCATATATTTT. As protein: CASSLWASSGNTIYF.

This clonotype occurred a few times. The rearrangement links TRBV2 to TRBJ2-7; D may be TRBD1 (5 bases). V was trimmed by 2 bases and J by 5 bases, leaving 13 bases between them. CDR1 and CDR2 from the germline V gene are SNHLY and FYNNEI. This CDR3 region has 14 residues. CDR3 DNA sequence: TGTGCCAGCAGTGAACAGGGCAGACCCCACGAGCAGTACTTC. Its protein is CASSEQGRPHEQYF.

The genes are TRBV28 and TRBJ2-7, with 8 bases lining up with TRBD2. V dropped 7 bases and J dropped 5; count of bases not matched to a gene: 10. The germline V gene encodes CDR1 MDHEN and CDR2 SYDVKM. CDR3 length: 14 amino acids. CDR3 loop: CASMLGLAVHEQYF. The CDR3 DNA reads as TGTGCCAGCATGCTCGGACTAGCAGTCCACGAGCAGTACTTC.

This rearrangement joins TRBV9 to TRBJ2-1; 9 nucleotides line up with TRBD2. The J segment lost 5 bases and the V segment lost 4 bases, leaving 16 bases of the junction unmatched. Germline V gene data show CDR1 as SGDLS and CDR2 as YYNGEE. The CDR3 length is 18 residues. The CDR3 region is CASSSRGSGGLGDNEQFF. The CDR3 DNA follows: TGTGCCAGCAGCTCCCGGGGTAGCGGGGGCCTCGGGGACAATGAGCAGTTCTTC.

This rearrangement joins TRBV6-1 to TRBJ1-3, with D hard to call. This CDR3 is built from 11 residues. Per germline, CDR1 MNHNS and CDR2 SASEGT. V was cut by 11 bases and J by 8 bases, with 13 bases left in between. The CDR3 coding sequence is TGTGCCTTCGATCGGGGAGACACCATATATTTT. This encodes CAFDRGDTIYF.

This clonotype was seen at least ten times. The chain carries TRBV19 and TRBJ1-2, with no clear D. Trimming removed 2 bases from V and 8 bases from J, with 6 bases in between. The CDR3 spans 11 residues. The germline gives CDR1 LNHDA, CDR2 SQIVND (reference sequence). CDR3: CASSISSGYTF. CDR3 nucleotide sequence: TGTGCCAGTAGTATAAGCTCGGGCTACACCTTC.

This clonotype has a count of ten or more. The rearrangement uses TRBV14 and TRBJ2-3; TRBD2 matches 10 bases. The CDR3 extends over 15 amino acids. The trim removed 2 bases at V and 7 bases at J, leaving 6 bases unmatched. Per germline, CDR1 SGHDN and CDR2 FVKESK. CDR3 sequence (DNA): TGTGCCAGCAGCCAACAAGCGGGGGGGCCATATACGCAGTATTTT. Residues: CASSQQAGGPYTQYF. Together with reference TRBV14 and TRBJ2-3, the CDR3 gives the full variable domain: EAGVTQFPSHSVIEKGQTVTLRCDPISGHDNLYWYRRVMGKEIKFLLHFVKESKQDESGMPNNRFLAERTGGTYSTLKVQPAELEDSGVYFCASSQQAGGPYTQYFGPGTRLTVL.

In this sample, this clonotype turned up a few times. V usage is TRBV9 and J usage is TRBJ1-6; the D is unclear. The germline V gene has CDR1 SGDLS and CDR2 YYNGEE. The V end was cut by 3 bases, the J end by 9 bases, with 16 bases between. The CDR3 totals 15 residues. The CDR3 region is CASSANLRGFSPLHF. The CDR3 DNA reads TGTGCCAGCAGCGCAAACCTACGAGGTTTTTCACCCCTCCACTTT.

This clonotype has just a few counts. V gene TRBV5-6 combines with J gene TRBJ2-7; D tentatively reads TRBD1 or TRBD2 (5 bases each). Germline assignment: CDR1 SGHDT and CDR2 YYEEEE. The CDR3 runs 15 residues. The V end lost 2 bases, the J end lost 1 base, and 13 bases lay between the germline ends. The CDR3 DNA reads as TGTGCCAGCAGCTTCCGACCGGGACCTTCCTACGAGCAGTACTTC. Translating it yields CASSFRPGPSYEQYF.

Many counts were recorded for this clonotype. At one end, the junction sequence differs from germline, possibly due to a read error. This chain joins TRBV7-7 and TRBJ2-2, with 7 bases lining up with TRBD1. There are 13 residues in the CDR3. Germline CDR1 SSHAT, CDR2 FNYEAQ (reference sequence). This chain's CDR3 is CASRPGQSGELFF. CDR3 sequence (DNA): TGTGCTAGCAGACCGGGACAGTCCGGGGAGCTGTTTTTT.

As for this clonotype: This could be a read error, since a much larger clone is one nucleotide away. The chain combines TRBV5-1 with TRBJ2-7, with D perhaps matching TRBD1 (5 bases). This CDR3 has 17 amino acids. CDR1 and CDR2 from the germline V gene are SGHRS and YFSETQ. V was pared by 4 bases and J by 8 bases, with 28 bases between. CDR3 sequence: CASSPEQVFSQATKQYF. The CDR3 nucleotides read TGCGCCAGCAGCCCGGAACAGGTTTTCTCTCAGGCTACCAAGCAGTACTTC.

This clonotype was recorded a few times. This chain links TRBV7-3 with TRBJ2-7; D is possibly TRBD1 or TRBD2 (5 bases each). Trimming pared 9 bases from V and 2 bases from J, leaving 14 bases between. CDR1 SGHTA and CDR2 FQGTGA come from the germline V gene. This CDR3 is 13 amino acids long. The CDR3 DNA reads TGTGCCAGGGGAGCCAGGGCCGCCTACGAGCAGTACTTC. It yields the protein CARGARAAYEQYF. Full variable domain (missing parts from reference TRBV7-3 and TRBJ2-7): GAGVSQTPSNKVTEKGKYVELRCDPISGHTALYWYRQSLGQGPEFLIYFQGTGAADDSGLPNDRFFAVRPEGSVSTLKIQRTERGDSAVYLCARGARAAYEQYFGPGTRLTVT.

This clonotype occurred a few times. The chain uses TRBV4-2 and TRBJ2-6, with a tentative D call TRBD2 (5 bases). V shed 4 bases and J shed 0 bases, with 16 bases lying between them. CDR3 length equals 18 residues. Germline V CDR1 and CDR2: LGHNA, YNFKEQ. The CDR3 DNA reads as TGTGCCAGCAGCCGAGGACCAGGTAGCGCCTCTGGGGCCAACGTCCTGACTTTC. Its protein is CASSRGPGSASGANVLTF.

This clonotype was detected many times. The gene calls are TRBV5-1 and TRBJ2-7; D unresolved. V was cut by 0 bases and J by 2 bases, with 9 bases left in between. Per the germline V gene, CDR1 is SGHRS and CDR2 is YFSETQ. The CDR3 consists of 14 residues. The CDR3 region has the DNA TGCGCCAGCAGCTTGGGCGGTGAAACCTACGAGCAGTACTTC. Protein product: CASSLGGETYEQYF.

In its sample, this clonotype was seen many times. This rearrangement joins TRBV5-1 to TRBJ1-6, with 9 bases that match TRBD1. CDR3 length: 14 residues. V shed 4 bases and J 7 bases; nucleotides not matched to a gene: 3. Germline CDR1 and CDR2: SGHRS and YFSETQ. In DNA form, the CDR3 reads TGCGCCAGCAGCCGGGACAGGGTAAATTCACCCCTCCACTTT. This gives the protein CASSRDRVNSPLHF.